The 11 T cell receptor delta chains below come from one sample, sequenced in a study of gamma-delta chains in newborns, infants, children. TCRdb re-called the reads through CATT. The profile shows roughly 4,200 delta-chain clones, more than 5% of them singletons. Source material: blood. These receptors came from a child who was a newborn, infant or young child, either healthy, febrile or measles-vaccinated (not recorded which).

This clone has a handful of counts. TCRdb's protein for this DNA is that of a much larger clone and differs from the translation at residue 5, likely a read error; the protein shown is the DNA translation. The chain couples TRDV2 to TRDJ3, with TRDD3 identical over 9 bases. This CDR3 has 17 residues. V lost 3 bases, J lost 1 base, and 3 bases stayed unmatched. Germline V gives CDR1 GEAIGNYY, CDR2 EKD. The CDR3 protein is CACDGTGGSWDTRQMFF. CDR3 nucleotide sequence: TGTGCCTGTGACGGTACTGGGGGATCCTGGGACACCCGACAGATGTTTTTC.

This clone is deemed medium-sized (0.01 to 0.1%). The CDR3 bases are TGTGCCTGTGACACAGTGGGGGATACAATGACAGCACAACTCTTCTTT. Encoded protein: CACDTVGDTMTAQLFF. This chain links TRDV2 with TRDJ2; TRDD3 aligns across 10 bases. This CDR3 is built from 16 residues. Per germline, CDR1 GEAIGNYY and CDR2 EKD. The trim removed 1 base at V and 3 bases at J, leaving 4 bases unmatched.

The CDR3 here is CALGELVPNRRTDKLIF. CDR3 nucleotides: TGTGCTCTTGGGGAACTTGTTCCCAACCGCCGCACCGATAAACTCATCTTT. The V gene lacks a call, and TRDJ1 is the J gene. The CDR3 has 17 residues.

The gene calls are TRDV1 and TRDJ1; D gene uncertain. Germline CDR1 is TSWWSYY and CDR2 is QGS. V was cut by 4 bases and J by 7 bases, with 7 bases left in between. CDR3 length: 11 amino acids. The chain's CDR3 is CALGAALKLIF. Written as DNA, the CDR3 is TGTGCTCTTGGGGCCGCCCTTAAACTCATCTTT.

The V and J genes are TRDV2 and TRDJ3; D possibly corresponds to TRDD3 (5 bases). The J gene is absent in TCRdb and was assigned here via DNA matching to germline. This CDR3 spans 19 amino acids. V dropped 0 bases and J dropped 1 base, with 15 bases sitting between them. Germline CDR1 is GEAIGNYY and CDR2 is EKD. CDR3 nucleotide sequence: TGTGCCTGTGACACCGCCCGGGGGGGCACTTCCTGGGACACCCGACAGATGTTTTTC. It codes for CACDTARGGTSWDTRQMFF.

The chain employs TRDV1 and TRDJ2; TRDD3 matches at 10 bases. CDR3 length: 22 residues. Germline V gene lookup returns CDR1 TSWWSYY and CDR2 QGS. The J segment lost 0 bases and the V segment lost 5 bases, leaving 21 bases of the junction unmatched. CDR3 protein: CALGQRGPQGGYASSLTAQLFF. CDR3 nucleotides: TGTGCTCTTGGGCAACGGGGACCCCAGGGGGGATACGCTTCATCTTTGACAGCACAACTCTTCTTT.

This clone came up a few times. The chain links TRDV2 to TRDJ2; TRDD3 agrees at 13 bases. This CDR3 has 16 amino acids. Germline V gives CDR1 GEAIGNYY, CDR2 EKD. V dropped 3 bases and J dropped 3; count of bases not matched to a gene: 3. This CDR3 reads CACDYWGIRVTAQLFF. The CDR3 DNA reads as TGTGCCTGTGACTACTGGGGGATACGCGTGACAGCACAACTCTTCTTT.

This clone was observed a handful of times. A read error may account for a junction end that differs from germline. Other DNA sequences in the sample encode the same CDR3. The chain joins TRDV2 to TRDJ3, with TRDD3 matching 8 bases. The germline V gene encodes CDR1 GEAIGNYY and CDR2 EKD. This CDR3 is built from 18 residues. CDR3 sequence: CACDTGGYASWDTRQMFF. CDR3 DNA sequence: TGTGCCTGCGACACCGGGGGATATGCCTCCTGGGACACCCGACAGATGTTTTTC.

Here the CDR3 DNA reads TGTGCCTGTGACGTACTGGGGGATAGCACCCGACAGATGTTTTTC. Its protein product is CACDVLGDSTRQMFF. The V call is TRDV2, the J call TRDJ3; 11 positions agree with TRDD3. CDR1 and CDR2 (germline): GEAIGNYY, EKD. The CDR3 runs to 15 residues. V shed 3 bases and J 9 bases; nucleotides not matched to a gene: 3.

The chain combines TRDV2 with TRDJ3; 10 bases are shared with TRDD3. The J gene comes from matching the DNA to germline here; TCRdb lacks it. This CDR3 is 20 amino acids long. V was pared by 3 bases and J by 4 bases, with 14 bases of the junction left unmatched. Germline lookup yields CDR1 GEAIGNYY and CDR2 EKD. CDR3 sequence reads: CACDFITGGSSGWDTRQMFF. The CDR3 DNA reads TGTGCCTGTGACTTCATCACTGGGGGATCAAGTGGATGGGACACCCGACAGATGTTTTTC.

The chain couples TRDV3 to TRDJ1; D possibly uses TRDD2 or TRDD3 (6 bases each). V was pared by 3 bases and J by 6 bases, with 38 bases between. CDR1 is TVYSNPD, CDR2 GDNSRS, per germline (reference sequence). The CDR3 loop spans 20 amino acids. DNA of the CDR3: TGTGCCTTCGGATCCTACTACAAACTCGAGTGGGAGATACGTGATTATAAACTCATCTTT. Its translation is CAFGSYYKLEWEIRDYKLIF.